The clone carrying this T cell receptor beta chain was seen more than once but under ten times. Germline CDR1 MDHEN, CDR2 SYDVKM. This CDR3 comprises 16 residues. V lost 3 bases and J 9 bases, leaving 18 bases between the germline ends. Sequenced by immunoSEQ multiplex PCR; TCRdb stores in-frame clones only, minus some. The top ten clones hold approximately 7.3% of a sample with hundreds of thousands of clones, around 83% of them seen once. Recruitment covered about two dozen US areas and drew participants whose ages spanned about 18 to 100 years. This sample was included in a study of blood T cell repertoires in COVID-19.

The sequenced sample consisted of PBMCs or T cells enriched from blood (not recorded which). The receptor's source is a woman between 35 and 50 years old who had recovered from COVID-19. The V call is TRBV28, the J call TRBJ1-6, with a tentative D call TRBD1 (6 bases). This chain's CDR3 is CASSFGQGSIVSPLHF. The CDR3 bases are TGTGCCAGCAGTTTTGGGCAGGGGAGCATCGTTTCACCCCTCCACTTT.